The sequence of this TCR beta chain was determined in a study of shared clonotypes between healthy human individuals. The study's findings and limits: As a rule, naive subsets had a larger estimated richness than memory subsets. A small donor pool kept down the genetic and exposure-history diversity that was represented.

Positively selected for CCR7, the CD45RO-negative cells used as naive CD8 cells excluded terminally differentiated effector memory CD45RA+ cells. For this clone: Antigen: not known.

Clones were read by immunoSEQ multiplex PCR, and TCRdb kept only the in-frame ones, dropping some. The repertoire holds roughly 770,000 clones, with roughly 96% as singletons. The clonotype originates from a man in his thirties or forties in good health. The specimen sequenced was naive CD8+ T cells sorted from blood.

The CDR3 nucleotides are TGTGCCAGCAGCTTCCCCGACAGGGCTGTTAATGAAAAACTGTTTTTT. This translates into CASSFPDRAVNEKLFF. The chain uses TRBV7-9 and TRBJ1-4; 7 bases match TRBD1. CDR1 is SEHNR and CDR2 is FQNEAQ in the germline V gene (reference sequence). The CDR3 spans 16 residues. V lost 3 bases to trimming and J lost 4 bases; unmatched junction nucleotides: 8.